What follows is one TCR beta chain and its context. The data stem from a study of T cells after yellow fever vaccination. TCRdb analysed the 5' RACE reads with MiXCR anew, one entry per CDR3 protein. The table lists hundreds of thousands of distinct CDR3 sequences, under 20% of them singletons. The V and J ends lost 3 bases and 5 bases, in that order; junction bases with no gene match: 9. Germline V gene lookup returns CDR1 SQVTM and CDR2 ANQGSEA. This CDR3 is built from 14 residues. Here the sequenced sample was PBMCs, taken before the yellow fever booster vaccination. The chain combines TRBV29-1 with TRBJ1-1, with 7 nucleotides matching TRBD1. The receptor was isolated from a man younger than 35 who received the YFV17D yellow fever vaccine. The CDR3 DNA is TGCAGCGTTGATTTAGAGGGGGCGAGGACTGAAGCTTTCTTT. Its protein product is CSVDLEGARTEAFF.